The 11 T cell receptor beta chains below all came from one sample that was sequenced in a study of human T cells and chemical hapten exposure. The time point was: patch test 1, 2 weeks after DPC sensitization. Noted treatment: therapeutic diphenylcyclopropenone sensitization with weekly scalp DPC. Researchers extracted total RNA from unfractionated whole blood. MiXCR, applied by TCRdb to the RACE reads, yields one record per CDR3 protein. Here the sample spans roughly 50,000 distinct CDR3 sequences, 11% being singletons. The specimen comprised whole blood, sampled in connection with sensitization to the hapten diphenylcyclopropenone (DPC). The receptor source for this set is a woman aged 35 to 49 with alopecia areata. Some clones in this sample may be carry-over from other donors' samples.

Sample share makes this clonotype medium-sized. The chain uses TRBV2 and TRBJ1-6; D call uncertain. CDR1 is SNHLY and CDR2 is FYNNEI in the germline V gene. The V end was cut by 7 bases, the J end by 0 bases, with 10 bases between. The CDR3 has 15 residues. CDR3 nucleotides: TGTGCCAGCAAAAAGGAAAGCTCCTATAATTCACCCCTCCACTTT. Translated: CASKKESSYNSPLHF.

In this sample, this clonotype turned up a few times. The chain uses TRBV6-2 or TRBV6-3 and TRBJ1-1; D remains ambiguous. Germline CDR1 is MNHEY and CDR2 is SVGEGT. V was clipped by 1 base and J by 0 bases, with 3 bases between them. The CDR3 sequence is 13 residues long. CDR3 loop: CASSYYVNTEAFF. The DNA of the CDR3 is TGTGCCAGCAGTTACTACGTGAACACTGAAGCTTTCTTT.

The rearrangement links TRBV5-6 to TRBJ2-5; D gene ambiguous. This CDR3 contains 12 residues. The germline V gene has CDR1 SGHDT and CDR2 YYEEEE. Trimming removed 0 bases from V and 5 bases from J, with 5 bases in between. The CDR3 sequence is CASSLVEETQYF. CDR3 nucleotide sequence: TGTGCCAGCAGCTTGGTGGAGGAGACCCAGTACTTC.

J is TRBJ2-7 and V is TRBV7-8; 8 bases line up with TRBD2. Germline-derived CDR1 and CDR2 are SGHVS and FQNEAQ. The CDR3 runs 15 residues. The V gene end was trimmed by 2 bases and the J gene end by 0 bases; junction bases not matched to a gene: 3. DNA of the CDR3: TGTGCCAGCAGCTTATTTAGCGGGGACTCCTACGAGCAGTACTTC. It is translated as CASSLFSGDSYEQYF.

This chain connects TRBV29-1 to TRBJ1-3, with D uncertain. CDR1 and CDR2 (germline): SQVTM, ANQGSEA. This CDR3 is 13 amino acids long. The V end was cut by 2 bases, the J end by 0 bases, with 5 bases between. CDR3 protein: CSVEYSSGNTIYF. The CDR3 DNA follows: TGCAGCGTTGAATACAGCTCTGGAAACACCATATATTTT.

The table lists this clonotype with a few counts. V gene TRBV7-2 combines with J gene TRBJ1-5, with 10 bases fitting TRBD1. This CDR3 contains 15 residues. The germline CDR1 and CDR2 sequences are SGHTA and FQGNSA. The J segment lost 5 bases and the V segment lost 6 bases, leaving 7 bases of the junction unmatched. CDR3 sequence reads: CASRPDRGGYQPQHF. CDR3 DNA: TGTGCCAGCAGACCGGACAGGGGGGGATATCAGCCCCAGCATTTT.

This clonotype was found a few times. The rearrangement uses TRBV14 and TRBJ2-1; 10 bases align to TRBD2. The length of the CDR3 is 15 residues. The V gene's germline CDR1 is SGHDN and CDR2 FVKESK. The V and J ends lost 5 bases and 4 bases, in that order; junction bases with no gene match: 5. The CDR3 spells CASSELAGLYNEQFF. DNA for the CDR3: TGTGCCAGCAGCGAACTAGCGGGACTTTACAATGAGCAGTTCTTC.

V gene TRBV29-1 combines with J gene TRBJ1-1; D is uncertain. CDR1 is SQVTM, CDR2 ANQGSEA, per germline. V was cut by 4 bases and J by 8 bases, with 8 bases left in between. The CDR3 contains 10 residues. This CDR3 reads CSVVLREAFF. CDR3 DNA: TGCAGCGTTGTGCTCCGGGAAGCTTTCTTT.

This rearrangement joins TRBV9 to TRBJ2-7, with TRBD1 identical over 8 bases. The CDR3 covers 12 residues. V gave up 3 bases and J gave up 6 bases; unmatched junction bases: 2. Germline V gives CDR1 SGDLS, CDR2 YYNGEE. The CDR3 protein is CASSADRGEQYF. In nucleotides, the CDR3 is TGTGCCAGCAGCGCCGACAGGGGCGAGCAGTACTTC.

This clonotype was detected only once. The chain links TRBV9 to TRBJ2-1, with 11 bases identical to TRBD2. J gave up 7 bases and V 5 bases, and 11 bases lay outside the gene matches. Per germline, CDR1 SGDLS and CDR2 YYNGEE. The CDR3 totals 16 residues. The CDR3 DNA reads TGTGCCAGCAGTCGACCGACTAGCGGGATAAGAAATGAGCAGTTCTTC. Amino acids: CASSRPTSGIRNEQFF. The whole variable domain, remainder taken from reference TRBV9 and TRBJ2-1, is DSGVTQTPKHLITATGQRVTLRCSPRSGDLSVYWYQQSLDQGLQFLIQYYNGEERAKGNILERFSAQQFPDLHSELNLSSLELGDSALYFCASSRPTSGIRNEQFFGPGTRLTVL.

At least ten counts were recorded for this clonotype. CDR3 DNA sequence: TGTGCCAGCAGTTACCCCCCTGGGCTAGCGGGGAGGCTAGTCAATGAGCAGTTCTTC. Its protein is CASSYPPGLAGRLVNEQFF. This sequence joins TRBV6-2 or TRBV6-3 and TRBJ2-1, with 9 bases fitting TRBD2. CDR1 is MNHEY, CDR2 SVGEGT, per germline. V gave up 2 bases and J gave up 6 bases; unmatched junction bases: 17. The CDR3 is 19 residues long.